One and the same sample provided the 32 T cell receptor beta chains below, sequenced in a study of regulatory T cells in long-lasting Graves disease. Combining iRepertoire HTBI primers with Arm-PCR of CDR3 regions, the authors built TCR beta libraries. From the multiplex PCR reads, TCRdb called clonotypes with MiXCR, one entry per CDR3 protein. The sample contains around 400,000 distinct CDR3 sequences, 21% of which appear only once. Time point specified: persistent/refractory GD, antithyroid drugs over 5 years with positive TRAb. Following extraction of RNA from PBMCs, that RNA was used to make the TCR library. This specimen was peripheral blood mononuclear cells (PBMCs), taken when the disease was refractory, from a patient treated with antithyroid drugs. These receptor sequences come from a female donor with Graves disease.

This clonotype was recorded once. This clone may be a read error of a much larger clone one base away. For the CDR3, the DNA is TGCAGCGTTGGGTATTCTAGCGGGTTCACCGGGAAGCTGTTTTTT. This gives the protein CSVGYSSGFTGKLFF. The chain couples TRBV29-1 to TRBJ2-2; 8 bases line up with TRBD2. Germline V gives CDR1 SQVTM, CDR2 ANQGSEA. The CDR3 has 15 residues.

Concerning this clonotype: A much larger clone lies one base from this, so it may be a read error. The conserved final phenylalanine or tryptophan is absent from the CDR3, which likely points to a read error. The V gene is TRBV28, the J gene TRBJ2-5; 10 bases agree with TRBD2. Germline V CDR1 and CDR2: MDHEN, SYDVKM. V shed 6 bases and J 4 bases; nucleotides not matched to a gene: 8. The CDR3 consists of 15 residues. This chain's CDR3 is CASSTPSGRRETQYL. The CDR3 DNA follows: TGTGCCAGCAGCACTCCTAGCGGGAGACGAGAGACCCAGTACCTC.

This clonotype was found many times. The chain carries TRBV28 and TRBJ1-6; the D gene is possibly TRBD1 (5 bases). V was trimmed by 7 bases and J by 7 bases, leaving 11 bases between them. CDR3 length equals 13 residues. The germline gives CDR1 MDHEN, CDR2 SYDVKM. The CDR3 region is CASKGTVNSPLHF. CDR3 in DNA: TGTGCCAGCAAAGGGACGGTCAATTCACCCCTCCACTTT.

In its sample, this clonotype was seen a few times. This chain links TRBV28 with TRBJ2-1; TRBD2 matches 8 bases. The CDR3 is made up of 14 amino acids. V trimming: 4 bases; J trimming: 7 bases; junction bases outside the gene matches: 6. CDR1 MDHEN and CDR2 SYDVKM come from the germline V gene. CDR3 loop: CASSSGGGGNEQFF. DNA of the CDR3: TGTGCCAGCAGTTCGGGGGGGGGTGGGAATGAGCAGTTCTTC.

J is TRBJ1-1 and V is TRBV10-3; D is unresolved. Germline assignment: CDR1 ENHRY and CDR2 SYGVKD. The V end lost 9 bases, the J end lost 5 bases, and 16 bases lay between the germline ends. The CDR3 has 13 amino acids. CDR3: CAIRSGSPTEAFF. CDR3 nucleotide sequence: TGTGCCATTAGATCCGGGAGCCCGACTGAAGCTTTCTTT.

Many counts were recorded for this clonotype. The rearrangement links TRBV20-1 to TRBJ2-5; maybe TRBD1 (5 bases). Germline-derived CDR1 and CDR2 are DFQATT and SNEGSKA (reference sequence). The CDR3 is made up of 13 amino acids. The V and J ends lost 1 base and 3 bases respectively, with 9 bases between them. CDR3 amino acids: CSARVVREETQYF. The CDR3 nucleotides read TGCAGTGCTAGAGTCGTCAGGGAAGAGACCCAGTACTTC.

This clonotype was observed many times. The chain is built from TRBV7-9 and TRBJ1-4; a weak D match, TRBD1 (5 bases). Trimming removed 3 bases at V and 0 bases at J, with 11 bases between. Per germline, CDR1 SEHNR and CDR2 FQNEAQ (reference sequence). This CDR3 contains 16 residues. In nucleotides, the CDR3 is TGTGCCAGCAGCTTTCAGGGACTATCAACTAATGAAAAACTGTTTTTT. This sequence encodes CASSFQGLSTNEKLFF.

About this clonotype itself: A much larger clone lies one base from this, so it may be a read error. The chain carries TRBV18 and TRBJ1-1, with D hard to call. CDR3 length: 13 residues. Trimming stripped 2 bases from V and 1 base from J, with 5 bases between. Per germline, CDR1 KGHSH and CDR2 LQKENI. For the CDR3, the DNA is TGTGCCAGCTCACCAAGCCCGAACACTGAAGCTTTCTTT. Protein product: CASSPSPNTEAFF.

This clonotype has ten or more counts. J is TRBJ2-2 and V is TRBV28; 11 bases line up with TRBD2. The CDR3 is made up of 16 amino acids. The V gene end was trimmed by 2 bases and the J gene end by 5 bases; junction bases not matched to a gene: 4. CDR1 is MDHEN and CDR2 is SYDVKM in the germline V gene. In DNA form, the CDR3 reads TGTGCCAGCAGTTTAAGGGGGACTAGCGGAACCGGGGAGCTGTTTTTT. Protein sequence: CASSLRGTSGTGELFF.

This sequence joins TRBV7-3 and TRBJ2-6, with D tentatively TRBD1 (6 bases). CDR3 length: 20 amino acids. V lost 0 bases to trimming and J lost 1 base, with 19 bases between them. Per the germline V gene, CDR1 is SGHTA and CDR2 is FQGTGA. In DNA form, the CDR3 reads TGTGCCAGCAGCTTAACGTTTCAGCCAGGGGCGGCTTCTGGGGCCAACGTCCTGACTTTC. Translation: CASSLTFQPGAASGANVLTF.

This clonotype was recorded many times. The chain couples TRBV13 to TRBJ2-7; D unresolved. V lost 2 bases to trimming and J lost 0 bases, with 5 bases between them. CDR3 length: 13 amino acids. Germline V gene data show CDR1 as PRHDT and CDR2 as FYEKMQ (reference sequence). In DNA, the CDR3 is TGTGCCAGCAGCTTAATCAACTCCTACGAGCAGTACTTC. It translates to CASSLINSYEQYF.

This clonotype was observed a handful of times. V and J are TRBV7-3 and TRBJ2-1; D perhaps matches TRBD1 (5 bases). The ends were cut back, 3 bases at V and 5 bases at J, with 8 bases in the middle. The CDR3 consists of 13 residues. In germline, CDR1 is SGHTA, CDR2 FQGTGA. The CDR3 region has the DNA TGTGCCAGCAGCTTTGTAGGGGACAATGAGCAGTTCTTC. Its translation is CASSFVGDNEQFF.

This rearrangement joins TRBV7-2 to TRBJ2-2, with TRBD2 matching 11 bases. Germline CDR1 reads SGHTA; CDR2 reads FQGNSA. This CDR3 has 17 amino acids. J gave up 5 bases and V 5 bases, and 10 bases lay outside the gene matches. CDR3 nucleotide sequence: TGTGCCAGCAGCCCGGGACTAGCGGCCGGCGCAACCGGGGAGCTGTTTTTT. Its protein is CASSPGLAAGATGELFF.

This clonotype has a handful of counts. The chain employs TRBV19 and TRBJ2-2; D may match TRBD1 or TRBD2 (5 bases each). This CDR3 region has 15 residues. The germline CDR1 and CDR2 sequences are LNHDA and SQIVND (reference sequence). Trimming took 5 bases from V and 4 from J, leaving 14 bases between them. The CDR3 region has the DNA TGTGCCAGTAGTCCTTCCGGGGCCGGCACCGGGGAGCTGTTTTTT. Translating it yields CASSPSGAGTGELFF.

Notes on this clonotype: A read error may produce the germline difference seen at one junction end. The chain uses TRBV3-1 and TRBJ2-2, with D possibly matching TRBD2 (7 bases). The germline gives CDR1 LGHDT, CDR2 YNNKEL (reference sequence). This CDR3 contains 15 residues. The CDR3, as DNA: TGTGCCAGCAGCCGAGCGGGACAAAACACCAGGGAGCTGTTTTTT. It specifies CASSRAGQNTRELFF. Looking up the rest from reference TRBV3-1 and TRBJ2-2 gives the full variable domain: DTAVSQTPKYLVTQMGNDKSIKCEQNLGHDTMYWYKQDSKKFLKIMFSYNNKELIINETVPNRFSPKSPDKAHLNLHINSLELGDSAVYFCASSRAGQNTRELFFGEGSRLTVL.

About this clonotype itself: It may be a read error: a sequence one base away is much more abundant. This chain joins TRBV6-4 and TRBJ2-7, with D perhaps being TRBD1 or TRBD2 (5 bases each). Germline assignment: CDR1 MRHNA and CDR2 SNTAGT. The CDR3 has 17 residues. CDR3 nucleotides: TGTGCCAGCACCCTGGGACCAACCTCCTATGGTTCCTACGAGCAGTGCTTC. This gives the protein CASTLGPTSYGSYEQCF.

Notes on this clonotype: A much larger clonotype is one base distant, so this may be a read error. The chain uses TRBV6-2 or TRBV6-3 and TRBJ2-7; maybe TRBD2 (5 bases). V was shortened by 7 bases and J by 1 base, with 14 bases between the two germline ends. CDR1 and CDR2 from the germline V gene are MNHEY and SVGEGT. The CDR3 consists of 14 residues. This CDR3 reads CASKTGGSSYEQYF. The DNA of the CDR3 is TGTGCCAGCAAGACTGGCGGGTCTTCCTACGAGCAGTACTTC.

The chain carries TRBV25-1 and TRBJ2-7; 8 bases agree with TRBD2. The CDR3 length is 15 residues. Trimming at V came to 5 bases and at J to 1 base, leaving 7 bases not matched to a gene. CDR1 and CDR2 from the germline V gene are MGHDK and SYGVNS. CDR3 residues: CASSPYRGGSYEQYF. The CDR3 nucleotides are TGTGCCAGCAGTCCCTACCGGGGGGGATCCTACGAGCAGTACTTC.

This clonotype was seen more than once but under ten times. The V call is TRBV20-1, the J call TRBJ1-5; 8 nucleotides agree with TRBD1. CDR1 and CDR2 from the germline V gene are DFQATT and SNEGSKA (reference sequence). V was clipped by 8 bases and J by 3 bases; unmatched bases: 6. The CDR3 loop spans 13 amino acids. The CDR3 loop reads CSRQGMNNQPQHF. DNA for the CDR3: TGCAGTCGACAGGGGATGAACAATCAGCCCCAGCATTTT.

This clonotype was recorded many times. The V and J genes are TRBV2 and TRBJ1-1; 8 nucleotides match TRBD1. The germline gives CDR1 SNHLY, CDR2 FYNNEI. The CDR3 loop spans 15 amino acids. Trimming cost V 4 bases and J 3 bases; bases outside gene matches: 7. The CDR3 protein is CASSADREGYTEAFF. CDR3 sequence (DNA): TGTGCCAGCAGTGCGGACAGGGAGGGTTACACTGAAGCTTTCTTT.

This chain joins TRBV5-5 and TRBJ2-5; TRBD1 matches at 12 bases. CDR3 length: 17 amino acids. The V segment lost 0 bases and the J segment 4 bases; nucleotides outside the gene matches: 7. Per the germline V gene, CDR1 is SGHKS and CDR2 is YYEKEE (reference sequence). CDR3 in DNA: TGTGCCAGCAGCTTGGCCTGGGACAGGGGGCAGCGAGAGACCCAGTACTTC. Translated, it gives CASSLAWDRGQRETQYF.

In its sample, this clonotype was seen many times. The chain recombines TRBV28 with TRBJ2-2; D uncertain. CDR3 length: 15 amino acids. V gave up 2 bases and J gave up 3 bases, with 10 bases separating them. Germline assignment: CDR1 MDHEN and CDR2 SYDVKM. CDR3 bases: TGTGCCAGCAGTTTAAGTATCTGGGACACCGGGGAGCTGTTTTTT. Amino acids: CASSLSIWDTGELFF.

This clonotype occurred many times. The rearrangement joins TRBV28 to TRBJ2-7, with 8 positions matching TRBD2. This CDR3 is 14 amino acids long. Germline assignment: CDR1 MDHEN and CDR2 SYDVKM. The V and J ends lost 6 bases and 3 bases, in that order; junction bases with no gene match: 7. The DNA of the CDR3 is TGTGCCAGCAGCTTGCCGGCGGGGGGCTACGAGCAGTACTTC. This encodes CASSLPAGGYEQYF.

The V call is TRBV15, the J call TRBJ1-3; 8 bases are shared with TRBD1. V trimming: 0 bases; J trimming: 2 bases; junction bases outside the gene matches: 12. Germline V gene data show CDR1 as LNHNV and CDR2 as YYDKDF (reference sequence). The CDR3 totals 19 residues. CDR3 sequence reads: CATSRDSLTGGVAGNTIYF. The CDR3 nucleotides read TGTGCCACCAGCAGAGATTCTCTTACAGGGGGAGTAGCTGGAAACACCATATATTTT.

The chain has TRBV29-1 and TRBJ2-5; D possibly uses TRBD1 or TRBD2 (5 bases each). CDR1 is SQVTM and CDR2 is ANQGSEA in the germline V gene. The CDR3 spans 15 residues. Trimming pared 5 bases from V and 2 bases from J, leaving 18 bases between. CDR3 sequence: CSVTLGTGIQETQYF. The DNA of the CDR3 is TGCAGCGTTACCTTAGGGACGGGAATTCAAGAGACCCAGTACTTC.

This clonotype came up many times. This rearrangement joins TRBV7-3 to TRBJ1-2; D is ambiguous. Trimming stripped 5 bases from V and 3 bases from J, with 10 bases between. Germline V gene data show CDR1 as SGHTA and CDR2 as FQGTGA. The CDR3 has 13 amino acids. This chain's CDR3 is CASSPNKDYGYTF. CDR3 DNA sequence: TGTGCCAGCAGCCCTAATAAGGACTATGGCTACACCTTC.

V and J are TRBV4-1 and TRBJ1-1, with a weak D call TRBD1 (5 bases). V was shortened by 3 bases and J by 5 bases, with 13 bases between the two germline ends. CDR1 is MGHRA, CDR2 YSYEKL, per germline. The CDR3 spans 14 residues. The DNA for the CDR3 is TGCGCCAGCAGCCACAATCAGGGAGGGACTGAAGCTTTCTTT. Encoded protein: CASSHNQGGTEAFF.

This clonotype was counted ten times or more. The chain is built from TRBV28 and TRBJ1-5; D call uncertain. The CDR3 is 15 residues long. Looked up from germline, CDR1 is MDHEN and CDR2 is SYDVKM. Trimming removed 2 bases at V and 0 bases at J, with 8 bases between. The CDR3 sequence: CASSLVPPSNQPQHF. CDR3 in DNA: TGTGCCAGCAGTTTAGTCCCACCTAGCAATCAGCCCCAGCATTTT.

The chain is built from TRBV6-1 and TRBJ1-1; D is possibly TRBD1 (6 bases). The length of the CDR3 is 16 residues. Germline CDR1 reads MNHNS; CDR2 reads SASEGT. V was pared by 1 base and J by 3 bases, with 15 bases between. CDR3 DNA sequence: TGTGCCAGCAGTGAAGGAGGCTGGGGGCAGGACACTGAAGCTTTCTTT. Translating it yields CASSEGGWGQDTEAFF.

The chain joins TRBV6-1 to TRBJ2-7, with D unclear. V was trimmed by 6 bases and J by 0 bases, leaving 12 bases between them. This CDR3 contains 14 residues. Germline CDR1 reads MNHNS; CDR2 reads SASEGT. The CDR3 DNA sequence: TGTGCCAGCAGGATAGGTGCCCCCTCCTACGAGCAGTACTTC. It is translated as CASRIGAPSYEQYF.

This chain links TRBV5-4 with TRBJ2-7; D is possibly TRBD1 (6 bases). V shed 4 bases and J shed 1 base, with 12 bases lying between them. The CDR3 has 14 residues. CDR1 and CDR2 from the germline V gene are SGHNT and YYREEE (reference sequence). The DNA for the CDR3 is TGTGCCAGCAGCCGAGGGGGAAATTCCTACGAGCAGTACTTC. The encoded protein is CASSRGGNSYEQYF.

This chain links TRBV30 with TRBJ2-7, with D maybe TRBD2 (5 bases). This CDR3 region has 13 residues. The germline CDR1 and CDR2 sequences are GTSNPN and SVGIG (reference sequence). V was shortened by 7 bases and J by 3 bases, with 16 bases between the two germline ends. The CDR3 DNA is TGTGCCTCTTCCCCGGTCCGGGACTACGAGCAGTACTTC. Its translation is CASSPVRDYEQYF.